The next 6 T cell receptor beta chains were all read from a single sample in a study of shared clonotypes between healthy human individuals. Naive CD8 cells, CD45RO-negative and positively selected for CCR7, excluded terminally differentiated effector memory CD45RA+ cells. Profiling relied on immunoSEQ multiplex PCR, and the TCRdb table lists in-frame clones only, not all of them. The profile shows about 2 million clones, about 95% of them singletons. The sample comprised naive CD8+ T cells sorted from blood. The receptors were sampled from a man younger than 35 in good health.

This chain connects TRBV13 to TRBJ1-1; D ambiguous. CDR3 length: 15 residues. CDR1 and CDR2 from the germline V gene are PRHDT and FYEKMQ (reference sequence). V was clipped by 3 bases and J by 3 bases, with 14 bases between them. The CDR3 DNA follows: TGTGCCAGCAGCTTTTACGGCGGCCGCGACACTGAAGCTTTCTTT. Its translation: CASSFYGGRDTEAFF. Filled out from reference TRBV13 and TRBJ1-1, the complete variable domain reads AAGVIQSPRHLIKEKRETATLKCYPIPRHDTVYWYQQGPGQDPQFLISFYEKMQSDKGSIPDRFSAQQFSDYHSELNMSSLELGDSALYFCASSFYGGRDTEAFFGQGTRLTVV.

This clone was counted a single time. The chain uses TRBV29-1 and TRBJ2-5; 8 bases align to TRBD2. V dropped 8 bases and J dropped 2; count of bases not matched to a gene: 10. Germline V gene sequence: CDR1 SQVTM, CDR2 ANQGSEA. This CDR3 is built from 14 residues. CDR3 protein: CSTLSGTSQETQYF. The CDR3 DNA is TGCAGCACTCTTTCCGGGACTAGTCAAGAGACCCAGTACTTC.

The chain joins TRBV19 to TRBJ1-1; D possibly corresponds to TRBD1 (6 bases). Trimming left V 7 bases short and J 3 bases short, with 9 bases between. CDR3 size: 12 residues. Per the germline V gene, CDR1 is LNHDA and CDR2 is SQIVND (reference sequence). The CDR3 sequence is CASKTGYTEAFF. The CDR3 DNA follows: TGTGCCAGTAAAACAGGGTACACTGAAGCTTTCTTT. The full variable domain, completed using reference TRBV19 and TRBJ1-1, is DGGITQSPKYLFRKEGQNVTLSCEQNLNHDAMYWYRQDPGQGLRLIYYSQIVNDFQKGDIAEGYSVSREKKESFPLTVTSAQKNPTAFYLCASKTGYTEAFFGQGTRLTVV.

The chain links TRBV11-2 to TRBJ2-5; D is ambiguous. Per the germline V gene, CDR1 is SGHAT and CDR2 is FQNNGV. Trimming pared 3 bases from V and 1 base from J, leaving 9 bases between. The CDR3 consists of 14 residues. The CDR3 sequence: CASSFQYPQETQYF. The CDR3 region has the DNA TGTGCCAGCAGCTTCCAATATCCCCAAGAGACCCAGTACTTC.

The chain couples TRBV29-1 to TRBJ2-6; 8 bases match TRBD1. This CDR3 is built from 18 residues. CDR1 and CDR2 from the germline V gene are SQVTM and ANQGSEA. After removal of 7 bases from V and 0 bases from J, the junction contained 14 bases not matched to a gene. CDR3 protein: CSGEDRVQGDSGANVLTF. The CDR3 nucleotides are TGCAGCGGAGAGGACAGGGTTCAAGGGGACTCTGGGGCCAACGTCCTGACTTTC.

This clone was counted once. The chain recombines TRBV4-3 with TRBJ2-1; 7 bases map to TRBD1. The V gene's germline CDR1 is LGHNA and CDR2 YSLEER. Trimming at V came to 4 bases and at J to 1 base, leaving 4 bases not matched to a gene. The CDR3 runs to 15 residues. This chain's CDR3 is CASSLDRDSYNEQFF. CDR3 nucleotide sequence: TGCGCCAGCAGCCTCGACAGGGATTCCTACAATGAGCAGTTCTTC.